Described below is a single T cell receptor (beta chain) sequence and its context. What it binds is not known. Sequencing relied on a cDNA template that was reverse transcribed from extracted RNA. Sequenced by immunoSEQ multiplex PCR; TCRdb stores in-frame clones only, minus some. The repertoire holds about 130,000 clones, with roughly 50% as singletons. The sample originates from a study of CD8+ T cells in alopecia areata. Treatment described: oral pan-JAK inhibitor, 5-10 mg twice daily. Whole-study results and caveats: Scalp clonality and expanded CD8+ clones among the top 100 were significantly decreased by tofacitinib.

The sample here was CD8+ T cells sorted from blood, taken at week 4, from a patient treated with tofacitinib. This clonotype originated in a human donor with alopecia areata.

CDR3 sequence: CASSLMGVGDIQYF. In nucleotides, the CDR3 is TGTGCCAGCAGTTTAATGGGGGTGGGGGACATTCAGTACTTC. The chain couples TRBV27 to TRBJ2-4; either TRBD1 or TRBD2 may fit D (5 bases each). CDR1 and CDR2 (germline): MNHEY, SMNVEV (reference sequence). This CDR3 contains 14 residues. V was shortened by 2 bases and J by 8 bases, with 13 bases between the two germline ends.